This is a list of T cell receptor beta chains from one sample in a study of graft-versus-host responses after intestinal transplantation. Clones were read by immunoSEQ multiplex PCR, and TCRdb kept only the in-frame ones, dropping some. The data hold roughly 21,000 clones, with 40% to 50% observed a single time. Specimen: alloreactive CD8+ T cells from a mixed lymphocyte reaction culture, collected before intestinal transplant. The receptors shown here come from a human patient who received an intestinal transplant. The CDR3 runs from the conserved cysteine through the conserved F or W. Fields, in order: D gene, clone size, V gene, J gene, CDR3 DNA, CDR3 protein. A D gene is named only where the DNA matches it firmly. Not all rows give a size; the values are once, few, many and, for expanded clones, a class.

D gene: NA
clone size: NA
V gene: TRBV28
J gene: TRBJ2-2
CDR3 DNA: TGTGCCAGCAGTTTAAGAGGGGGGGTGGACACCGGGGAGCTGTTTTTT
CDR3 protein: CASSLRGGVDTGELFF

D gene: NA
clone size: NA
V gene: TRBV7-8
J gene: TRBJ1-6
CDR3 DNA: TGTGCCAGCAGCCCCACGGCCCTTAACTTAATTTTTAATTCACCCCTCCACTTT
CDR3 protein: CASSPTALNLIFNSPLHF

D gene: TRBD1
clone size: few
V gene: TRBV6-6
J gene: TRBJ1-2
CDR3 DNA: TGTGCCAGCAGCTTGCACAGGGGGCCCGTCAGGGGCTACACCTTC
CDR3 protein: CASSLHRGPVRGYTF

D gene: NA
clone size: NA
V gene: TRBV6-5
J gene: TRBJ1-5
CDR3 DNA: TGTGCCAGCAGTTACTCGTTCGGCAAGGGACCTCAGCCCCAGCATTTT
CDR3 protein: CASSYSFGKGPQPQHF

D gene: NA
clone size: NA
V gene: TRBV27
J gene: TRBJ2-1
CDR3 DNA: TGTGCCAGCAGTTTGTCCGGGAACTATGAGCAGTTCTTC
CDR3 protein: CASSLSGNYEQFF

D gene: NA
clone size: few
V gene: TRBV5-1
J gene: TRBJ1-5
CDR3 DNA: TGCGCCAGCAGCTTGGGTAGCAATCAGCCCCAGCATTTT
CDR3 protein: CASSLGSNQPQHF

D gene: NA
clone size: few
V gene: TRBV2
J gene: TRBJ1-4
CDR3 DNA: TGTGCCAGCAGCGACCGGGGGGGGGCAACTAATGAAAAACTGTTTTTT
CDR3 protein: CASSDRGGATNEKLFF

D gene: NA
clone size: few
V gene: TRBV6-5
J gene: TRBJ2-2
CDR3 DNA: TGTGCCAGCAGGCAAGCCGGGGAGCTGTTTTTT
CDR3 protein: CASRQAGELFF

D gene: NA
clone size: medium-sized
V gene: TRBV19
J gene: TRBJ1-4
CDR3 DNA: TGTGCCAGTAGTATCGTGGGGATTGAAAAACTGTTTTTT
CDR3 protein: CASSIVGIEKLFF

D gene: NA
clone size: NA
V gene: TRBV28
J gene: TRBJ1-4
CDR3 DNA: TGTGCCAGCTGCGGACCACTTGAAAAACTGTTTTTT
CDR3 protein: CASCGPLEKLFF

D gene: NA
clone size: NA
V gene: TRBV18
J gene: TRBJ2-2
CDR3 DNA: TGTGCCAGCTCAGCCAGGGACACCGGGGAGCTGTTTTTT
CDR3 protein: CASSARDTGELFF

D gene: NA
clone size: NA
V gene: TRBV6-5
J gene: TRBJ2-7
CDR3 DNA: TGTGCCAGCAGTTACTCGTTTTCGGTACCGTCCTACGAGCAGTACTTC
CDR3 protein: CASSYSFSVPSYEQYF

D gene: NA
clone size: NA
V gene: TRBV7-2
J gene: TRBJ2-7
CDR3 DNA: TGTGCCAGCAGCCTACCGACTCGCTACGAGCAGTACTTC
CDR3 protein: CASSLPTRYEQYF

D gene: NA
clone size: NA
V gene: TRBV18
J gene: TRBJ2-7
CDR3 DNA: TGTGCCAGCTCACCACCGGGGGCGGGGGCCTACGAGCAGTACTTC
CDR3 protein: CASSPPGAGAYEQYF

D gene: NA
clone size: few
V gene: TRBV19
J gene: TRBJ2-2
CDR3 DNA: TGTGCCAGTATAAAGGGCATCGCCGGGGAGCTGTTTTTT
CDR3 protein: CASIKGIAGELFF

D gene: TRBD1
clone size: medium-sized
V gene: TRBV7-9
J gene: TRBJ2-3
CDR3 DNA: TGTGCCAGCAGCCTAATGCGGCGTGACAGGGACCCAGATACGCAGTATTTT
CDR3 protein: CASSLMRRDRDPDTQYF

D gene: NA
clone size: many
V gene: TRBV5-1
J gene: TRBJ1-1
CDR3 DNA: TGCGCCAGCAGCTTGTGGGGCCAGAAGGTTGAAGCTTTCTTT
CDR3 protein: CASSLWGQKVEAFF

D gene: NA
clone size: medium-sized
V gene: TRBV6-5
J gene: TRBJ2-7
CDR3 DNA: TGTGCCAGCAGTTCCCCCGGGACACCCCCCTACGAGCAGTACTTC
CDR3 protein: CASSSPGTPPYEQYF

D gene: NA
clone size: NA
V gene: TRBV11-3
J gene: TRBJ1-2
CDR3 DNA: TGTGCCAGCAGCTTAGAAGTGGCAGGCTCTGGCTACACCTTC
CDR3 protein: CASSLEVAGSGYTF

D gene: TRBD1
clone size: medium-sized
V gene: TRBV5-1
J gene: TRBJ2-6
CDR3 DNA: TGCGCCAGCAGCCTCCAGGGGGTGGGGGCCAACGTCCTGACTTTC
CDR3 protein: CASSLQGVGANVLTF

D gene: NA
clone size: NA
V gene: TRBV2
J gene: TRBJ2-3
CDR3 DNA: TGTGCCAGCAGCGCCTCTGGGGCTAGTTGGCAGAGGCCGCAGTATTTT
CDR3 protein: CASSASGASWQRPQYF

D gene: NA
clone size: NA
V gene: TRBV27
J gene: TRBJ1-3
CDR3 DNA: TGTGCCAGCAGTTTACGCGGGGTCTCTGGAAACACCATATATTTT
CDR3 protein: CASSLRGVSGNTIYF

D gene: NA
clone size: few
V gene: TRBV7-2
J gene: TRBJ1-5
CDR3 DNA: TGTGCCAGCAGCCGGGGGAACAATCAGCCCCAGCATTTT
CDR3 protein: CASSRGNNQPQHF

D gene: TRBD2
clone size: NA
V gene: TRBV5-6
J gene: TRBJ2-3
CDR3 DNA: TGTGCCAGCAGCTTACGACTAGCTCCAGATACGCAGTATTTT
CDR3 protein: CASSLRLAPDTQYF

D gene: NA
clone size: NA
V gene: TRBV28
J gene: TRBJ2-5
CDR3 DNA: TGTGCCAGCAGTTTACCACTGCCAGAGACCCAGTACTTC
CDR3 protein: CASSLPLPETQYF

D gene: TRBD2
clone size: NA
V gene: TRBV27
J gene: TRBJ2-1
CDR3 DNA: TGTGCCAGCAGTTTATCGCGAGCGGGGGCCTACAATGAGCAGTTCTTC
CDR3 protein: CASSLSRAGAYNEQFF

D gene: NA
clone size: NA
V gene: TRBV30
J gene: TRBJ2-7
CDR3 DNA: TGTGCCTGGAGTCCCCTCTCCTACGAGCAGTACTTC
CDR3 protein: CAWSPLSYEQYF

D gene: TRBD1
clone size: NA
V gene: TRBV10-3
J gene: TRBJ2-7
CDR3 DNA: TGTGCCACCCAGACAGGGGTGTACGAGCAGTACTTC
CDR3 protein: CATQTGVYEQYF

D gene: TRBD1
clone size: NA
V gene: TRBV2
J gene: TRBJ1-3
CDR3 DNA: TGTGCCAGCAGTCGAGGGACAGGGCCTGGAAACACCATATATTTT
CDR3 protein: CASSRGTGPGNTIYF

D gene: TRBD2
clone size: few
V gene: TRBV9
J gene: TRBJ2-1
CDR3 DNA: TGTGCCAGCAGCGTAGCCGGGACTAGCGGCGATGAGCAGTTCTTC
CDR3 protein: CASSVAGTSGDEQFF

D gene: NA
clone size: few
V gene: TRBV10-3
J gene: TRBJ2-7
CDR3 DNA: TGTGCCATCAGTGACTTCTACGAGCAGTACTTC
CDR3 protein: CAISDFYEQYF

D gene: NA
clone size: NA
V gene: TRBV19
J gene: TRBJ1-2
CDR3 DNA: TGTGCCAGTAGTATAGATGAGTCCATCTATGGCTACACCTTC
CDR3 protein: CASSIDESIYGYTF

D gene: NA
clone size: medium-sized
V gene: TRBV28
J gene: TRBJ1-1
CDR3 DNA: TGTGCCAGCAGTTTATTCGCTGAAGCTTTCTTT
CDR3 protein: CASSLFAEAFF

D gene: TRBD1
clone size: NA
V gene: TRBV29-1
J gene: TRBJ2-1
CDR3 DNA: TGCAGCGTTGTAGGGGGCCGGTACAATGAGCAGTTCTTC
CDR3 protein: CSVVGGRYNEQFF

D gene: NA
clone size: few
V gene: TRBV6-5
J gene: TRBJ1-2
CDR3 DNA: TGTGCCAGCCAGGCGGTACGGGGAGTACCTGCGGGCTACACCTTC
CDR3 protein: CASQAVRGVPAGYTF

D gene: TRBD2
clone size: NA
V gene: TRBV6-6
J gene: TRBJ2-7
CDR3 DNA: TGTGCCAGCAGTTCGAGCGGGAACTACGAGCAGTACTTC
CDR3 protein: CASSSSGNYEQYF

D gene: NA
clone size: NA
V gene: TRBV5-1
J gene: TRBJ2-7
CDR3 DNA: TGCGCCAGCAGCTTGGCTCAGGGTTGGAACGAGCAGTACTTC
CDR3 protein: CASSLAQGWNEQYF

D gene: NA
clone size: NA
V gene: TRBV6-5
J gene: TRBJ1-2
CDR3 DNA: TGTGCCAACCGTACGGGGCAGGGATACTATGGCTACACCTTC
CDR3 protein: CANRTGQGYYGYTF

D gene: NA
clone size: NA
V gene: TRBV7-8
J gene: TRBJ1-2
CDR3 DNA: TGTGCCAGCAGCTTAAGTGGAGGAAATAACTATGGCTACACCTTC
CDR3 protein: CASSLSGGNNYGYTF

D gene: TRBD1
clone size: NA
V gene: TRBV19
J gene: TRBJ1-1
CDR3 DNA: TGTGCCAGTAGTAGACACAGGGGCGTGGACACTGAAGCTTTCTTT
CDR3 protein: CASSRHRGVDTEAFF

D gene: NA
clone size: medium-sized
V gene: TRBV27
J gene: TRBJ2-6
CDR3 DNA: TGTGCCAGCAGGGCCTCTGGGGCCAACGTCCTGACTTTC
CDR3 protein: CASRASGANVLTF

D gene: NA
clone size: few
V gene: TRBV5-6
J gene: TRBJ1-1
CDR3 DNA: TGTGCCAGCAGCTTGGTTCGGACGAGAACTGAAGCTTTCTTT
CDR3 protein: CASSLVRTRTEAFF

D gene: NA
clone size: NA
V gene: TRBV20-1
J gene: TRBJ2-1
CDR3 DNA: TGCAGTGCTATTTTGATAGAGCAGTTCTTC
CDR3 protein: CSAILIEQFF

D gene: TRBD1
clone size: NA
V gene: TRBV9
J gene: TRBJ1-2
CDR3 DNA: TGTGCCAGCAGCGAACCGTATCCAGGGGGCATCTATGGCTACACCTTC
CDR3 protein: CASSEPYPGGIYGYTF

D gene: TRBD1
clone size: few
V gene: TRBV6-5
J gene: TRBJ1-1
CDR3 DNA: TGTGCCAGCAAGTACAGGGGAGTAAAGACCACTGAAGCTTTCTTT
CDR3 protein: CASKYRGVKTTEAFF

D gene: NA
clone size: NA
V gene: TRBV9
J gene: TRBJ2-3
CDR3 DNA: TGTGCCAGCGCCTACAGGGAACACACAGATACGCAGTATTTT
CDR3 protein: CASAYREHTDTQYF

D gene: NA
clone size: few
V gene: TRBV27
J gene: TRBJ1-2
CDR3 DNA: TGTGCCAGCTTTATCTGGTCGAACCCTAACTATGGCTACACCTTC
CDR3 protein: CASFIWSNPNYGYTF

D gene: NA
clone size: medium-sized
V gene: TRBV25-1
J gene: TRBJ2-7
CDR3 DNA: TGTGCCAGCAGTGAATACTACGAGCAGTACTTC
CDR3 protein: CASSEYYEQYF

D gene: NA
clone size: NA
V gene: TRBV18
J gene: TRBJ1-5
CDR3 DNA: TGTGCCAGCTCACCACCCGGGGAGCCCCAGCATTTT
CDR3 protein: CASSPPGEPQHF

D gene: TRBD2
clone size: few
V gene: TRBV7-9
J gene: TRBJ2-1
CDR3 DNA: TGTGCCAGCAGCTCCACCGACGGGGGGGGGACGTCCTACAATGAGCAGTTCTTC
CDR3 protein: CASSSTDGGGTSYNEQFF

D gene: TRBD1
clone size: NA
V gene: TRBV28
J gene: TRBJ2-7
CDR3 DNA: TGTGCCAGCAGTTTAGCCGGGACAGGGGTATGGGAGCAGTACTTC
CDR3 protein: CASSLAGTGVWEQYF

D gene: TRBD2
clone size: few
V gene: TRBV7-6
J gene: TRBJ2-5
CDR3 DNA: TGTGCCAGCAGCTTATCTACGGCGGGAGGAGTAGGGACCCAGTACTTC
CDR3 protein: CASSLSTAGGVGTQYF

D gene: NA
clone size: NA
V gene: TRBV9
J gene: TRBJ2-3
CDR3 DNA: TGTGCCAGCAGCTCCCGTACGGGGAGCACAGATACGCAGTATTTT
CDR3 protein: CASSSRTGSTDTQYF

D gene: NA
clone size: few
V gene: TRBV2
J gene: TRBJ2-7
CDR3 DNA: TGTGCCAGCAGTGAATTGAGGGGGGCCCCCTACGAGCAGTACTTC
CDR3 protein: CASSELRGAPYEQYF

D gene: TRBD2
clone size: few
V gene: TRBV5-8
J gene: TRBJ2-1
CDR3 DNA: TGTGCCAGCAGCCTCCGTCCAGGCGGGAGAAATGAGCAGTTCTTC
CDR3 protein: CASSLRPGGRNEQFF

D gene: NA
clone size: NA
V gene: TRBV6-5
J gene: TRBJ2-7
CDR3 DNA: TGTGCCAGCAGCATGTCTGCAAGTTACTACGAGCAGTACTTC
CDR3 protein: CASSMSASYYEQYF

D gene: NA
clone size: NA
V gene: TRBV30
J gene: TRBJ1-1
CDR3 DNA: TGTGCCTGGAGTCTAGGAGGGAATACTGAAGCTTTCTTT
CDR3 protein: CAWSLGGNTEAFF